Presented here are 18 T cell receptor beta chains from one specimen sequenced in a study of blood T cell repertoires in COVID-19. Clones were sequenced by immunoSEQ multiplex PCR, and TCRdb holds only the in-frame ones, with some missing. The sample lists roughly 380,000 clones; about nine tenths were seen once. Sequenced input: peripheral blood. These receptors originate from an older woman with COVID-19, enrolled during active disease.

This chain links TRBV4-2 with TRBJ2-3; 9 bases line up with TRBD2. Germline V CDR1 and CDR2: LGHNA, YNFKEQ. This CDR3 has 17 residues. J gave up 4 bases and V 0 bases, and 8 bases lay outside the gene matches. The CDR3 loop reads CASSQDLTAGGADTQYF. DNA of the CDR3: TGTGCCAGCAGCCAAGATCTTACGGCGGGGGGGGCAGATACGCAGTATTTT.

The chain recombines TRBV7-2 with TRBJ2-5, with D tentatively TRBD2 (6 bases). The CDR3 is made up of 15 amino acids. V lost 4 bases and J lost 6, with 18 bases in between. Germline CDR1 reads SGHTA; CDR2 reads FQGNSA. DNA of the CDR3: TGTGCCAGCAGCTGGGACCGGGACTTCGCCCAGACCCAGTACTTC. This translates into CASSWDRDFAQTQYF.

V usage is TRBV19 and J usage is TRBJ1-6, with D possibly TRBD1 on 5 matching bases. The CDR3 consists of 16 residues. Trimming shortened V by 3 bases and J by 7 bases, and 16 bases separated the two germline ends. CDR1 and CDR2 from the germline V gene are LNHDA and SQIVND (reference sequence). CDR3 amino acids: CASSMGGVSVNSPLHF. For the CDR3, the DNA is TGTGCCAGTAGTATGGGAGGGGTGAGTGTAAATTCACCCCTCCACTTT.

This clone was seen only once. The chain is built from TRBV6-6 and TRBJ2-2; 7 nucleotides agree with TRBD1. This CDR3 has 14 amino acids. J gave up 5 bases and V 8 bases, and 8 bases lay outside the gene matches. Germline values: CDR1 MNHNY, CDR2 SVGAGI (reference sequence). CDR3 sequence: CASGRTGGTGELFF. The CDR3 DNA reads TGTGCCAGCGGGCGGACAGGCGGTACCGGGGAGCTGTTTTTT.

The V call is TRBV7-9, the J call TRBJ2-5; TRBD2 matches at 10 bases. The CDR3 spans 16 residues. V was clipped by 1 base and J by 4 bases; unmatched bases: 6. The germline V gene encodes CDR1 SEHNR and CDR2 FQNEAQ (reference sequence). The CDR3 here is CASSLVGLAEVETQYF. In nucleotides, the CDR3 is TGTGCCAGCAGCTTAGTAGGACTAGCGGAGGTAGAGACCCAGTACTTC.

The chain has TRBV5-1 and TRBJ2-6, with D perhaps matching TRBD1 (5 bases). CDR1 SGHRS and CDR2 YFSETQ come from the germline V gene. CDR3 length: 14 residues. V was cut by 5 bases and J by 3 bases, with 9 bases left in between. CDR3 amino acids: CASRPQGGANVLTF. CDR3 DNA: TGCGCCAGCAGGCCCCAGGGTGGGGCCAACGTCCTGACTTTC. Using reference TRBV5-1 and TRBJ2-6 for the parts outside the CDR3, the full variable domain is KAGVTQTPRYLIKTRGQQVTLSCSPISGHRSVSWYQQTPGQGLQFLFEYFSETQRNKGNFPGRFSGRQFSNSRSEMNVSTLELGDSALYLCASRPQGGANVLTFGAGSRLTVL.

The chain is built from TRBV30 and TRBJ1-2, with no clear D. Germline-derived CDR1 and CDR2 are GTSNPN and SVGIG (reference sequence). V was trimmed by 0 bases and J by 8 bases, leaving 19 bases between them. The CDR3 is 15 amino acids. The CDR3: CAWSVRGQRTKGYTF. The CDR3 coding sequence is TGTGCCTGGAGTGTACGCGGCCAAAGAACTAAGGGCTACACCTTC.

This rearrangement joins TRBV23-1 to TRBJ2-7; weak D call: TRBD2 (7 bases). TRBV23-1 is marked as an open reading frame, function uncertain. Trimming took off 4 bases at V and 5 bases at J, with 12 bases between the two ends. The CDR3 has 13 amino acids. Here the CDR3 DNA reads TGCGCCAGCAGTCGGGAGGGGGAGAACGAGCAGTACTTC. Its translation: CASSREGENEQYF.

This clone is a singleton in its sample. This rearrangement joins TRBV18 to TRBJ2-7, with TRBD2 identical over 7 bases. The trim removed 2 bases at V and 5 bases at J, leaving 6 bases unmatched. Looked up from germline, CDR1 is KGHSH and CDR2 is LQKENI. The CDR3 length is 14 residues. This CDR3 is CASSPSGAGHEQYF. The DNA for the CDR3 is TGTGCCAGCTCACCAAGCGGGGCGGGCCACGAGCAGTACTTC.

The chain uses TRBV19 and TRBJ1-1, with TRBD1 as a possible D gene (6 bases). From germline, CDR1 is LNHDA and CDR2 SQIVND (reference sequence). This CDR3 region has 15 residues. V gave up 1 base and J gave up 1 base, with 10 bases separating them. The CDR3 region is CASSIGQAWNTEAFF. CDR3 nucleotide sequence: TGTGCCAGTAGTATAGGACAGGCCTGGAACACTGAAGCTTTCTTT.

The rearrangement uses TRBV7-2 and TRBJ1-2, with 7 nucleotides matching TRBD1. CDR1 SGHTA and CDR2 FQGNSA come from the germline V gene. J was trimmed by 3 bases and V by 5 bases; bases with no gene match: 9. CDR3 length: 15 residues. CDR3 residues: CASSPLGQGDYGYTF. The CDR3 region has the DNA TGTGCCAGCAGCCCCCTGGGGCAGGGGGACTATGGCTACACCTTC.

The chain has TRBV11-3 and TRBJ1-1; possibly TRBD1 for D (5 bases). CDR3 length: 13 amino acids. Per the germline V gene, CDR1 is SGHNT and CDR2 is YENEEA. V lost 5 bases and J 5 bases, leaving 12 bases between the germline ends. CDR3 region: CASSTGRGTEAFF. In DNA, the CDR3 is TGTGCCAGCAGCACGGGTCGGGGGACTGAAGCTTTCTTT.

The chain links TRBV6-5 to TRBJ1-3; 7 bases match TRBD1. Germline V gene lookup returns CDR1 MNHEY and CDR2 SVGAGI. V dropped 5 bases and J dropped 2; count of bases not matched to a gene: 6. The CDR3 is made up of 15 amino acids. In DNA, the CDR3 is TGTGCCAGCAGTCCGGGACAGCCAACTGGAAACACCATATATTTT. Translation: CASSPGQPTGNTIYF.

The J gene is TRBJ2-3, the V gene TRBV4-1; D remains ambiguous. Germline-derived CDR1 and CDR2 are MGHRA and YSYEKL. Trimming cost V 1 base and J 3 bases, with 5 bases left between them. There are 13 residues in the CDR3. CDR3 sequence: CASSQARTDTQYF. The CDR3 region has the DNA TGCGCCAGCAGCCAAGCGAGGACAGATACGCAGTATTTT.

The chain is built from TRBV6-5 and TRBJ2-7, with 11 bases aligning to TRBD1. V was pared by 11 bases and J by 4 bases, with 4 bases of the junction left unmatched. This CDR3 has 12 amino acids. Germline V gives CDR1 MNHEY, CDR2 SVGAGI. In DNA form, the CDR3 reads TGTGCCTCGGGACAGGGGGTTTACGAGCAGTACTTC. This translates into CASGQGVYEQYF.

This chain links TRBV24-1 with TRBJ1-2; possible D gene TRBD1, 5 bases. In germline, CDR1 is KGHDR, CDR2 SFDVKD. CDR3 length equals 15 residues. The germline V and J ends were trimmed by 7 bases and 10 bases, with 24 bases remaining between them. The chain's CDR3 is CATRTTAGGATYYTF. For the CDR3, the DNA is TGTGCCACCAGGACGACAGCTGGTGGTGCCACCTACTACACCTTC.

The chain is built from TRBV12-2 and TRBJ1-2; the table's D gene call, TRBD1, was not cross checked with the DNA. TRBV12-2 is recorded as a pseudogene. The CDR3 runs to 19 residues. CDR3: CASRSGNRDRGPINYGYTF. DNA of the CDR3: TGTGCAAGTCGCTCCGGGAACCGGGACAGGGGCCCTATAAACTATGGCTACACCTTC.

The chain couples TRBV19 to TRBJ2-7; TRBD2 matches at 10 bases. The CDR3 has 16 residues. The V and J ends lost 2 bases and 2 bases, in that order; junction bases with no gene match: 6. Germline values: CDR1 LNHDA, CDR2 SQIVND (reference sequence). CDR3 loop: CASSISSGGGAYEQYF. The CDR3 bases are TGTGCCAGTAGTATATCCAGCGGGGGGGGTGCCTACGAGCAGTACTTC.